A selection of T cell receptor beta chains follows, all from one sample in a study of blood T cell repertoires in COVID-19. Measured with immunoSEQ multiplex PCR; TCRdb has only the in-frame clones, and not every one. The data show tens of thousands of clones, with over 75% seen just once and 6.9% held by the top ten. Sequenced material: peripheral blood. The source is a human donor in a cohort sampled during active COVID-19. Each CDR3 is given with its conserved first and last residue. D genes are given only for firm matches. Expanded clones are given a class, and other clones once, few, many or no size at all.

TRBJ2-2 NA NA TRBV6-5 TGTGCCAGCAGTTTGGGCCAGATTCACACCGGGGAGCTGTTTTTT CASSLGQIHTGELFF
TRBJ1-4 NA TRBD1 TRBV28 TGTGCCAGCAGTCTACCGGGACAGGGGGCGCCGACTAATGAAAAACTGTTTTTT CASSLPGQGAPTNEKLFF
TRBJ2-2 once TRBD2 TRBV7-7 TGTGCTAGCAGCACAGGACTAGCAGACACCGGGGAGCTGTTTTTT CASSTGLADTGELFF
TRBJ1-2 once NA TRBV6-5 TGTGCCAGCTACAGAACTCTGACAGGTCCGGGTGGCTACACCTTC CASYRTLTGPGGYTF
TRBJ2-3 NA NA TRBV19 TGTGCCAGTAGTCCAGGGGGGTTACAGGTCACAGATACGCAGTATTTT CASSPGGLQVTDTQYF
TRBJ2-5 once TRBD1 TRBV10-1 TGCGCCAGCAGTGCTACAGGGGACGAGACCCAGTACTTC CASSATGDETQYF
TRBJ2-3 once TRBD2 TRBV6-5 TGTGCCTCGTGCGGGGGGCTTCGCACAGATACGCAGTATTTT CASCGGLRTDTQYF
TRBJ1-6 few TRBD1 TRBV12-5 TGTGCTAGTGGTGACAGGGGTAATTCACCCCTCCACTTT CASGDRGNSPLHF
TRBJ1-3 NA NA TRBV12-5 TGTGCTAGTGGTTTGGGACATAGCTCTGGAAACACCATATATTTT CASGLGHSSGNTIYF
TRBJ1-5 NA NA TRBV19 TGTGCCAGTAGTACCGGACGGGGAAGGGAAGGCAATCAGCCCCAGCATTTT CASSTGRGREGNQPQHF
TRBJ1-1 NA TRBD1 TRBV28 TGTGCCAGCAGGGCGGACAGGGCGCCGGCTTTCTTT CASRADRAPAFF
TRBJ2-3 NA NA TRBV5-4 TGTGCCAGCAGTCAGGACTACCGACAAGATACGCAGTATTTT CASSQDYRQDTQYF
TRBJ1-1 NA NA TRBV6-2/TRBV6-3 TGTGCCAGCAGTCTCGTGAACACTGAAGCTTTCTTT CASSLVNTEAFF
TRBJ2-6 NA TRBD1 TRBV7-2 TGTGCCAGCAGCCTACGACAGGGGCTGTTCGGGAACGTCCTGACTTTC CASSLRQGLFGNVLTF
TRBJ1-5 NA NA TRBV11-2 TGTGCCAGCAGCTCCATTCAAGGGGCCGGCAATCAGCCCCAGCATTTT CASSSIQGAGNQPQHF
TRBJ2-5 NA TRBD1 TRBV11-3 TGTGCCAGCAGCTCAAACAGGGGGGTGGAGACCCAGTACTTC CASSSNRGVETQYF
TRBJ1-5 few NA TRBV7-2 TGTGCCAGCAGCCTTCGGACAGATCAGCCCCAGCATTTT CASSLRTDQPQHF
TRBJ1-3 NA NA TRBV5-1 TGCGCCAGCAGCTTCAGTATGGACAGACGCTCTGGAAACACCATATATTTT CASSFSMDRRSGNTIYF
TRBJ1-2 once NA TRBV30 TGTGCCTGGGGTACTGGCTATGGCTACACCTTC CAWGTGYGYTF
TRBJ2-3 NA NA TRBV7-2 TGTGCCAGCAGCTTAGAGGGGGGGCTAACAGATACGCAGTATTTT CASSLEGGLTDTQYF
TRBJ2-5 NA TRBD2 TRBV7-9 TGTGCCAGCAGCTTAAAACGCGGGACTAGCTCGGAGACCCAGTACTTC CASSLKRGTSSETQYF
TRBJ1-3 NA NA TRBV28 TGTGCCAGCAGTTTACAGGGTAGAAGAAACACCATATATTTT CASSLQGRRNTIYF
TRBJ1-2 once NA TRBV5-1 TGCGCCAGCAGCTCGGTTCCAGGTGAAAGAGGCTACACCTTC CASSSVPGERGYTF
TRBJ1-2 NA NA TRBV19 TGTGCCAGTAGTGGGGCAAACTATGGCTACACCTTC CASSGANYGYTF
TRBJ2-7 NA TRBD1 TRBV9 TGTGCCAGCAGCTTGACCGGGACAGGGCCCTACGAGCAGTACTTC CASSLTGTGPYEQYF
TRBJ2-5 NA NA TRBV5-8 TGTGCCAGCAGCTTGCGGGACATAGAGACCCAGTACTTC CASSLRDIETQYF
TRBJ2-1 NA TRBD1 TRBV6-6 TGTGCCAGCAGTTACTCAAGGGACAGGGATTACAATGAGCAGTTCTTC CASSYSRDRDYNEQFF
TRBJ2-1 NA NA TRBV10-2 TGCGCCAGCAGTGACCTTCGCTCCCCAGGGGGGCTATCCTACAATGAGCAGTTCTTC CASSDLRSPGGLSYNEQFF
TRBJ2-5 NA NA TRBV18 TGTGCCAGCTCACCACCCTCCGTTCAAGAGACCCAGTACTTC CASSPPSVQETQYF
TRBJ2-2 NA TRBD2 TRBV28 TGTGCCAGCAGTTTACCTACCCGGACTAGCGGGGGGCTATCGGCTTACACCGGGGAGCTGTTTTTT CASSLPTRTSGGLSAYTGELFF
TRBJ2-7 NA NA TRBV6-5 TGTGCCAGCTTCGGCCCTAGCTCCTACGAGCAGTACTTC CASFGPSSYEQYF
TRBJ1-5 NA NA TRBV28 TGTGCCAGCAGCCTACAGGGACCCAATCAGCCCCAGCATTTT CASSLQGPNQPQHF
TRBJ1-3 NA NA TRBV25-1 TGTGCCAGCAGTGACGCTAGGCGCTCTGGAAACACCATATATTTT CASSDARRSGNTIYF
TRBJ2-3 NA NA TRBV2 TGTGCCAGCCGGGACTTATATATCACAGATACGCAGTATTTT CASRDLYITDTQYF
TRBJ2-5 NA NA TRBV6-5 TGTGCCAGCCGGAACGGCAGGGCTCAAGAGACCCAGTACTTC CASRNGRAQETQYF
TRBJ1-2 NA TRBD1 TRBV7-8 TGTGCCAGCAGCTTAGTTCCGGGACAGGGGGCTAGTGGCTACACCTTC CASSLVPGQGASGYTF
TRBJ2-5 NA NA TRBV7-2 TGTGCCAGCACCACCTCCGCGGGATTGGAGACCCAGTACTTC CASTTSAGLETQYF
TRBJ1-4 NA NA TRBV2 TGTGCCAGCAGGCCACAGGGCCTTAGCGAAAAACTGTTTTTT CASRPQGLSEKLFF
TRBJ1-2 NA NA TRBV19 TGTGCCAGTAGTATAGTTACAGCTGGCTATGGCTACACCTTC CASSIVTAGYGYTF
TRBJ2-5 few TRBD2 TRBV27 TGTGCCTCCACAGCAGCGGGGCCAAGAGAGACCCAGTACTTC CASTAAGPRETQYF
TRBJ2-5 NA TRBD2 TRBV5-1 TGCGCCAGCAGCTTGGGACTAGCGGGGGGGCCGGGAGAGACCCAGTACTTC CASSLGLAGGPGETQYF
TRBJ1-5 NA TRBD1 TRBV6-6 TGTGCCAGCAGTTACGTGGCAGGGGGCGGGCAGCCCCAGCATTTT CASSYVAGGGQPQHF
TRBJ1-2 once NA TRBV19 TGTGCCAGTAGCCCCGGGCAGGGCAGCTATGGCTACACCTTC CASSPGQGSYGYTF